What follows are 18 T cell receptor beta chains derived from one specimen sequenced in a study of regulatory T cells in long-lasting Graves disease. According to the study, TCR beta libraries were built with iRepertoire HTBI primers and CDR3-region Arm-PCR. One entry per CDR3 protein results from TCRdb running MiXCR on the multiplex PCR reads. Of 300,000 or so distinct CDR3 sequences in the sample, less than 20% were seen once. Sample time point: persistent/refractory GD, antithyroid drugs over 5 years with positive TRAb. Extracted RNA from PBMCs served as the source of the TCR library. This specimen was peripheral blood mononuclear cells (PBMCs), taken when the disease was refractory, from a patient treated with antithyroid drugs. The source of these receptors is a female donor with Graves disease.

The gene calls are TRBV4-1 and TRBJ2-4, with TRBD2 identical over 7 bases. The germline CDR1 and CDR2 sequences are MGHRA and YSYEKL. CDR3 length: 16 amino acids. With 2 bases clipped from V and 1 base from J, the junction kept 5 bases outside the gene matches. The CDR3 here is CASSQRFGGAKNIQYF. The CDR3 bases are TGCGCCAGCAGCCAAAGGTTCGGGGGGGCCAAAAACATTCAGTACTTC.

This clonotype was found many times. This chain links TRBV2 with TRBJ2-7; D is possibly TRBD1 (5 bases). Germline V lookup: CDR1 SNHLY, CDR2 FYNNEI. V was trimmed by 4 bases and J by 3 bases, leaving 10 bases between them. This CDR3 region has 13 residues. The CDR3: CASSVQGNYEQYF. The CDR3 nucleotides are TGTGCCAGCAGTGTTCAGGGCAACTACGAGCAGTACTTC.

The sample holds many counts of this clonotype. This chain links TRBV10-3 with TRBJ2-7; D is perhaps TRBD1 (6 bases). The V end was cut by 2 bases, the J end by 2 bases, with 16 bases between. The germline V gene has CDR1 ENHRY and CDR2 SYGVKD. The CDR3 spans 16 residues. In DNA, the CDR3 is TGTGCCATCAGTGAGAGTGGCACAGGGATGACCTACGAGCAGTACTTC. Protein product: CAISESGTGMTYEQYF.

V and J are TRBV9 and TRBJ2-2, with 11 bases fitting TRBD2. The CDR3 consists of 17 residues. Germline V gives CDR1 SGDLS, CDR2 YYNGEE. Trimming at V came to 3 bases and at J to 5 bases, leaving 9 bases not matched to a gene. The CDR3 here is CASSASGRLAGTGELFF. DNA for the CDR3: TGTGCCAGCAGCGCCTCAGGGCGACTAGCGGGGACCGGGGAGCTGTTTTTT.

This clonotype was detected many times. DNA of the CDR3: TGTGCCAGCAGGCGCATCGACAGGGTATATCAGCCCCAGCATTTT. Translating it yields CASRRIDRVYQPQHF. The rearrangement links TRBV6-1 to TRBJ1-5; the match to TRBD1 covers 7 bases. Trimming removed 6 bases from V and 5 bases from J; junction bases left unmatched: 10. Germline V lookup: CDR1 MNHNS, CDR2 SASEGT. The CDR3 is 15 residues long.

This chain connects TRBV7-9 to TRBJ2-2; possible D gene TRBD1, 5 bases. From germline, CDR1 is SEHNR and CDR2 FQNEAQ (reference sequence). The V end was cut by 5 bases, the J end by 7 bases, with 8 bases between. CDR3 size: 12 residues. The CDR3 sequence: CASSVRGGELFF. CDR3 sequence (DNA): TGTGCCAGCAGCGTTAGGGGCGGGGAGCTGTTTTTT.

This clonotype was seen many times. This chain uses TRBV6-5 with TRBJ2-4; 9 nucleotides match TRBD1. The trim removed 2 bases at V and 4 bases at J, leaving 3 bases unmatched. CDR1 MNHEY and CDR2 SVGAGI come from the germline V gene. The CDR3 totals 15 residues. CDR3 bases: TGTGCCAGCAGTTACGGGACAGGGTTGAAAAACATTCAGTACTTC. Its protein is CASSYGTGLKNIQYF.

This clonotype was recorded many times. J is TRBJ2-7 and V is TRBV29-1; D is perhaps TRBD2 (5 bases). Germline V CDR1 and CDR2: SQVTM, ANQGSEA. V shed 8 bases and J shed 0 bases, with 17 bases lying between them. This CDR3 region has 14 residues. CDR3 in amino acids: CSSGLRVRSYEQYF. CDR3 sequence (DNA): TGCAGCTCCGGGCTGCGGGTTCGCTCCTACGAGCAGTACTTC.

In its sample, this clonotype was seen a few times. This rearrangement joins TRBV7-9 to TRBJ2-7, with a possible D match to TRBD1 (6 bases). Germline CDR1 is SEHNR and CDR2 is FQNEAQ (reference sequence). This CDR3 has 14 amino acids. V lost 5 bases to trimming and J lost 6 bases, with 17 bases between them. The CDR3 loop reads CASSARQEPTEQYF. CDR3 DNA sequence: TGTGCCAGCAGCGCGCGACAGGAGCCCACCGAGCAGTACTTC.

This clonotype occurred many times. The rearrangement joins TRBV7-2 to TRBJ2-5; D possibly corresponds to TRBD2 (6 bases). V was pared by 1 base and J by 5 bases, with 11 bases between. Germline V gene lookup returns CDR1 SGHTA and CDR2 FQGNSA. The CDR3 length is 14 residues. In nucleotides, the CDR3 is TGTGCCAGCAGCTTAGGGAGGGTATGGGAGACCCAGTACTTC. Protein product: CASSLGRVWETQYF.

CDR3 amino acids: CASSYGGTQTLHF. CDR3 in DNA: TGTGCCAGCAGTTACGGAGGGACCCAAACCCTCCACTTT. The chain has TRBV6-2 or TRBV6-3 and TRBJ1-6, with a weak D call TRBD1 (5 bases). Per germline, CDR1 MNHEY and CDR2 SVGEGT. V was trimmed by 2 bases and J by 14 bases, leaving 13 bases between them. There are 13 residues in the CDR3.

This clonotype was found once. Possible read error: a much larger clone is one base away. No conserved phenylalanine or tryptophan ends this CDR3, so it is likely a read error. V and J are TRBV24-1 and TRBJ1-2; D possibly corresponds to TRBD1 (5 bases). The V end lost 9 bases, the J end lost 5 bases, and 12 bases lay between the germline ends. The CDR3 extends over 12 amino acids. Germline-derived CDR1 and CDR2 are KGHDR and SFDVKD. The CDR3 DNA sequence: TGTGCCACCTCCCGGGAGGGGTATGGCTACACCTCC. Amino acid sequence: CATSREGYGYTS.

Many counts were recorded for this clonotype. The chain is built from TRBV20-1 and TRBJ2-5, with 14 nucleotides matching TRBD2. The CDR3 totals 15 residues. With V trimmed by 8 bases and J by 5 bases, 10 bases remained unmatched. Germline loops: CDR1 DFQATT, CDR2 SNEGSKA (reference sequence). The DNA of the CDR3 is TGCAGTATCCCCGGACTAGCGGGGGGTAGGGAGACCCAGTACTTC. Amino acid sequence: CSIPGLAGGRETQYF.

At least ten counts were recorded for this clonotype. The V call is TRBV20-1, the J call TRBJ2-7, with 8 positions matching TRBD1. The CDR3 covers 14 residues. The germline V gene has CDR1 DFQATT and CDR2 SNEGSKA (reference sequence). Trimming took 0 bases from V and 4 from J; bases not matched to a gene: 5. The CDR3 protein is CSARDHRGRYEQYF. The CDR3 region has the DNA TGCAGTGCTAGAGATCACAGGGGGAGGTACGAGCAGTACTTC.

In its sample, this clonotype was seen a few times. This chain links TRBV9 with TRBJ2-5; TRBD2 agrees at 11 bases. The trim removed 3 bases at V and 7 bases at J, leaving 5 bases unmatched. CDR3 size: 14 residues. Germline CDR1 SGDLS, CDR2 YYNGEE. CDR3 coding DNA: TGTGCCAGCAGCGCAATAGCGGGAGGGGGGACCCAGTACTTC. Its protein product is CASSAIAGGGTQYF. Full variable domain (outside the CDR3, taken from reference TRBV9 and TRBJ2-5): DSGVTQTPKHLITATGQRVTLRCSPRSGDLSVYWYQQSLDQGLQFLIQYYNGEERAKGNILERFSAQQFPDLHSELNLSSLELGDSALYFCASSAIAGGGTQYFGPGTRLLVL.

The table lists this clonotype with many counts. The V and J genes are TRBV6-5 and TRBJ2-7; D unresolved. This CDR3 spans 16 amino acids. CDR1 is MNHEY, CDR2 SVGAGI, per germline. V lost 0 bases and J lost 2, with 14 bases in between. The CDR3 region has the DNA TGTGCCAGCAGTTACTCCCTAATAGTCCTCACCTACGAGCAGTACTTC. This translates into CASSYSLIVLTYEQYF.

This clonotype occurred a few times. Here the CDR3 reads CSARSPSGLYEQYF. The CDR3 bases are TGCAGTGCTAGGTCCCCTAGCGGCCTCTACGAGCAGTACTTC. This chain connects TRBV20-1 to TRBJ2-7, with TRBD2 matching 7 bases. This CDR3 comprises 14 residues. Germline lookup yields CDR1 DFQATT and CDR2 SNEGSKA (reference sequence). With V trimmed by 3 bases and J by 3 bases, 8 bases remained unmatched.

This clonotype has ten or more counts. CDR3 region: CAISESNVVYEQYF. The CDR3 DNA reads TGTGCCATCAGTGAGTCGAACGTTGTCTACGAGCAGTACTTC. The chain is built from TRBV10-3 and TRBJ2-7; D gene ambiguous. Per germline, CDR1 ENHRY and CDR2 SYGVKD. Trimming removed 0 bases from V and 3 bases from J, with 9 bases in between. The CDR3 covers 14 residues.